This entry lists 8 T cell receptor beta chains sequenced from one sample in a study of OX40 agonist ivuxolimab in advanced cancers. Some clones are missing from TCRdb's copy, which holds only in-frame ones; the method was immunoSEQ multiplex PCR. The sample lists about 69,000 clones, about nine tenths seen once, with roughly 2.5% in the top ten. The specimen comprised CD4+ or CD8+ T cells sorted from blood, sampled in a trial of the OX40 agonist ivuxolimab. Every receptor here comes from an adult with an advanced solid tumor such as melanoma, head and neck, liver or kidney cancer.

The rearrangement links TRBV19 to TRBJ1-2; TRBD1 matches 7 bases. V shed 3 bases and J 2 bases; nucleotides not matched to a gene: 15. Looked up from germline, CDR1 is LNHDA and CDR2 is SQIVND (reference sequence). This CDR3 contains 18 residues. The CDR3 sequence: CASSIPEGQRKSNYGYTF. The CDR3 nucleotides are TGTGCCAGTAGTATTCCCGAGGGACAGCGAAAATCAAACTATGGCTACACCTTC.

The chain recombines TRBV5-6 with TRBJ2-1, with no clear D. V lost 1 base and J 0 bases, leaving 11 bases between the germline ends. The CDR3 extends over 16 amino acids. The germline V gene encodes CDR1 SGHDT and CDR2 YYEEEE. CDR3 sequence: CASSLTAPSSYNEQFF. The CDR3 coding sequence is TGTGCCAGCAGCTTGACAGCACCAAGCTCCTACAATGAGCAGTTCTTC. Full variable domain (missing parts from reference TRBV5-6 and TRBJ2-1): DAGVTQSPTHLIKTRGQQVTLRCSPKSGHDTVSWYQQALGQGPQFIFQYYEEEERQRGNFPDRFSGHQFPNYSSELNVNALLLGDSALYLCASSLTAPSSYNEQFFGPGTRLTVL.

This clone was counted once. Here the CDR3 reads CASSLVQGGYEQYF. The CDR3 coding sequence is TGTGCCAGCAGTTTGGTCCAGGGGGGCTACGAGCAGTACTTC. This chain connects TRBV27 to TRBJ2-7, with D perhaps matching TRBD1 (7 bases). Germline CDR1 and CDR2: MNHEY and SMNVEV (reference sequence). V lost 3 bases and J 3 bases, leaving 12 bases between the germline ends. The CDR3 loop spans 14 amino acids.

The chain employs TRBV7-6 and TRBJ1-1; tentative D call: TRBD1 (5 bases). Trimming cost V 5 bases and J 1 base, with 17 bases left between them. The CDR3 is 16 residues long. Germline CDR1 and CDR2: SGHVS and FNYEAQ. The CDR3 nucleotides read TGTGCCAGCAGCCCCCGCCGTGGGGGGAGGAACACTGAAGCTTTCTTT. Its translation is CASSPRRGGRNTEAFF.

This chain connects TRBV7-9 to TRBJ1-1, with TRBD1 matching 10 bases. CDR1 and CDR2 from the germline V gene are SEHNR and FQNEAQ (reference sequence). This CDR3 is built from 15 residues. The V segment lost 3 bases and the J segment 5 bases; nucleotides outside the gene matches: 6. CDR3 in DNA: TGTGCCAGCAGCTTCGGACAGGGGGTGGTAACTGAAGCTTTCTTT. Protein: CASSFGQGVVTEAFF.

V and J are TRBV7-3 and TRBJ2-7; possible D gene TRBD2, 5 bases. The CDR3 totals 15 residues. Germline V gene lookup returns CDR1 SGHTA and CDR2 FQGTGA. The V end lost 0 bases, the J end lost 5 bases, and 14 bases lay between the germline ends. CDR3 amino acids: CASSLTGGGWDEQYF. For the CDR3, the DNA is TGTGCCAGCAGCTTAACGGGCGGCGGGTGGGACGAGCAGTACTTC.

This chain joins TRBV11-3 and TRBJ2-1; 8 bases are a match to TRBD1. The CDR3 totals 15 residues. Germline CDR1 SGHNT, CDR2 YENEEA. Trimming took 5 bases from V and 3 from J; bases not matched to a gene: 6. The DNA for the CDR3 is TGTGCCAGCAGCGGAGGACAGGGCGACTACAATGAGCAGTTCTTC. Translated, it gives CASSGGQGDYNEQFF.

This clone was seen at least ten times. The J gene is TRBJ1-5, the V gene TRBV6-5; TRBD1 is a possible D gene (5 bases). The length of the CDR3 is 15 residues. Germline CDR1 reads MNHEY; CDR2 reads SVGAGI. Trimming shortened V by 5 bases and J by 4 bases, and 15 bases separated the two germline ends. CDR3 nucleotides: TGTGCCAGCAGTCCACGGGGACTGATGAATCAGCCCCAGCATTTT. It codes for CASSPRGLMNQPQHF.